This is a list of T cell receptor beta chains from one sample in a study of T cell repertoires in cytomegalovirus infection. TCRdb re-called the reads through MiXCR, storing one row per CDR3 protein. Of 55,000 to 70,000 distinct CDR3 sequences detected, around 30% appear once; the ten largest clones hold around 70%. The antigens of these receptors remain unknown. Source material: PBMCs, sequenced either directly or after in vitro stimulation (not recorded which). The receptor source for this set is a human donor in good health (CMV status not recorded). Some clones in this sample may be carry-over from other donors' samples. The CDR3 runs from the conserved cysteine through the conserved F or W. The order of the fields is J gene, clone size, D gene, V gene, CDR3 length, CDR3 protein, CDR3 DNA. A D gene is named only where the DNA matches it firmly. Some rows have no size entry. The others give once, few or many, or a class for an expanded clone.

>TRBJ1-4|-|-|TRBV19|17
CASSMLGGAATNEKLFF
TGTGCCAGTAGTATGCTCGGAGGGGCGGCAACTAATGAAAAACTGTTTTTT
>TRBJ1-1|few|TRBD1|TRBV6-1|14
CASSRGTGFTEAFF
TGTGCCAGCAGTAGGGGGACAGGATTCACTGAAGCTTTCTTT
>TRBJ1-1|few|-|TRBV24-1|14
CATSWGEGGLGAFF
TGTGCCACCAGTTGGGGGGAGGGCGGGCTTGGAGCTTTCTTT
>TRBJ1-3|-|TRBD1|TRBV28|15
CASLNGGTGGNTIYF
TGTGCCAGCCTCAACGGGGGGACAGGGGGAAACACCATATATTTT
>TRBJ2-3|-|TRBD2|TRBV20-1|19
CSSLGRLAGGPGLTDTQYF
TGCAGTTCCCTAGGTAGACTGGCGGGGGGGCCAGGGCTAACAGATACGCAGTATTTT
>TRBJ2-7|few|TRBD2|TRBV7-6|15
CASSPDDSGAYEQYF
TGTGCCAGCAGCCCGGATGATAGCGGGGCCTACGAGCAGTACTTC
>TRBJ1-4|-|-|TRBV14|14
CASSPTTYNEKLFF
TGTGCCAGCAGCCCTACGACGTATAATGAAAAACTGTTTTTT
>TRBJ2-7|-|-|TRBV28|13
CASSTTASYEQYF
TGTGCCAGCAGCACGACAGCCTCCTACGAGCAGTACTTC
>TRBJ1-3|-|-|TRBV6-5|14
CASSLGHSGNTIYF
TGTGCCAGCAGTCTCGGGCACTCTGGAAACACCATATATTTT
>TRBJ2-6|-|-|TRBV28|16
CASSLERSSGANVLTF
TGTGCCAGCAGTTTGGAACGTAGCTCTGGGGCCAACGTCCTGACTTTC
>TRBJ1-1|few|TRBD1|TRBV19|14
CASSSSGGGTEAFF
TGTGCCAGTAGTTCCTCAGGGGGCGGCACTGAAGCTTTCTTT
>TRBJ1-4|-|TRBD1|TRBV7-8|16
CASSILVGQGSEKLFF
TGTGCCAGCAGCATCCTTGTAGGACAGGGTAGCGAAAAACTGTTTTTT
>TRBJ1-5|-|-|TRBV6-5|14
CASSYDGVAQPQHF
TGTGCCAGCAGTTACGACGGGGTCGCTCAGCCCCAGCATTTT
>TRBJ1-5|-|-|TRBV18|16
CASSPLAQGGNQPQHF
TGTGCCAGCTCCCCGTTGGCACAGGGAGGCAATCAGCCCCAGCATTTT
>TRBJ1-5|few|TRBD1|TRBV27|13
CASSYRGNQPQHF
TGTGCCAGCAGTTACAGGGGGAATCAGCCCCAGCATTTT
>TRBJ1-2|many|-|TRBV7-2|14
CASSLAGPLFGYTF
TGTGCCAGCAGCTTAGCCGGACCGCTGTTTGGCTACACCTTC
>TRBJ1-6|few|-|TRBV11-2|16
CASSLVAGNYNSPLHF
TGTGCCAGCAGCTTAGTGGCGGGGAACTATAATTCACCCCTCCACTTT
>TRBJ1-5|-|TRBD1|TRBV19|14
CATSYRDRNQPQHF
TGTGCCACTTCCTACAGGGACAGAAATCAGCCCCAGCATTTT
>TRBJ1-2|-|-|TRBV7-2|15
CASSLVAGPNYGYTF
TGTGCCAGCAGCTTAGTTGCAGGACCTAACTATGGCTACACCTTC
>TRBJ2-2|-|-|TRBV5-1|13
CASSSQASGELFF
TGCGCCAGCAGCTCCCAGGCATCCGGGGAGCTGTTTTTT
>TRBJ2-1|-|-|TRBV10-3|15
CAISEGTEFWDEQFF
TGTGCCATCAGTGAGGGGACTGAGTTTTGGGATGAGCAGTTCTTC
>TRBJ2-7|many|-|TRBV12-5|10
CATLDHEQYF
TGTGCTACCCTTGATCACGAGCAGTACTTC
>TRBJ2-3|few|TRBD2|TRBV7-8|16
CASSWRLAGSTDTQYF
TGTGCCAGCAGCTGGAGGTTAGCGGGAAGCACAGATACGCAGTATTTT
>TRBJ1-2|once|-|TRBV20-1|13
CSAQPLTFYGYTF
TGCAGTGCTCAACCTCTGACCTTCTATGGCTACACCTTC
>TRBJ1-5|-|-|TRBV24-1|14
CATSDWVADAPQHF
TGTGCCACCAGTGATTGGGTGGCCGATGCGCCCCAGCATTTT
>TRBJ2-5|-|-|TRBV6-1|15
CATQGLLGAQETQYF
TGTGCCACCCAGGGGCTGCTTGGGGCCCAAGAGACCCAGTACTTC
>TRBJ1-5|-|TRBD1|TRBV12-3/TRBV12-4|14
CASTQGAGNQPQHF
TGTGCCAGCACCCAGGGGGCGGGCAATCAGCCCCAGCATTTT
>TRBJ2-3|-|TRBD2|TRBV20-1|15
CSARDRAGDPDTQYF
TGCAGTGCTAGAGATCGAGCGGGAGACCCAGATACGCAGTATTTT
>TRBJ2-2|-|-|TRBV20-1|14
CSATRGRYTGELFF
TGCAGTGCTACCCGGGGTAGATACACCGGGGAGCTGTTTTTT
>TRBJ2-1|few|TRBD2|TRBV11-2|16
CASSLAAGLAGNEQFF
TGTGCCAGCAGCTTAGCTGCCGGACTAGCGGGCAATGAGCAGTTCTTC
>TRBJ2-1|few|-|TRBV7-6|15
CASSLATGRRHEQFF
TGTGCCAGCAGCTTAGCGACTGGGAGAAGGCATGAGCAGTTCTTC
>TRBJ2-7|-|-|TRBV4-1|13
CASSPLDGDEQYF
TGCGCCAGCAGCCCCCTTGATGGGGACGAGCAGTACTTC
>TRBJ1-5|few|-|TRBV7-8|14
CASSLSGGNQPQHF
TGTGCCAGCAGCTTATCGGGCGGCAATCAGCCCCAGCATTTT
>TRBJ2-3|-|-|TRBV7-2|12
CASSTSTEGQYF
TGTGCCAGCAGCACGAGTACTGAGGGGCAGTATTTT
>TRBJ2-2|-|-|TRBV4-1|14
CASSQGDVAGELFF
TGCGCCAGCAGCCAAGGGGACGTAGCCGGGGAGCTGTTTTTT
>TRBJ2-5|few|TRBD1|TRBV28|14
CASSFPQGKETQYF
TGTGCCAGCAGTTTTCCACAGGGGAAAGAGACCCAGTACTTC
>TRBJ2-5|many|-|TRBV12-3/TRBV12-4|15
CASSFGPRGRETQYF
TGTGCCAGCAGTTTTGGGCCCCGAGGGCGGGAGACCCAGTACTTC
>TRBJ2-7|few|-|TRBV28|14
CASTQPGSTYEQYF
TGTGCCAGCACCCAACCGGGATCTACCTACGAGCAGTACTTC
>TRBJ1-2|-|-|TRBV12-3/TRBV12-4|16
CASTYSRGLSFSGYTF
TGTGCCAGCACCTACTCACGGGGGCTCTCCTTCTCTGGCTACACCTTC
>TRBJ2-7|few|TRBD1|TRBV19|13
CASSRHRGYEQYF
TGTGCCAGTAGCCGACACAGGGGCTACGAGCAGTACTTC
>TRBJ1-5|few|-|TRBV6-1|15
CASSPDWGDGNPQHF
TGTGCCAGCAGTCCTGACTGGGGAGACGGGAATCCCCAGCATTTT
>TRBJ2-5|-|-|TRBV6-2/TRBV6-3|15
CASSYSGGFQETQYF
TGTGCCAGCAGTTACTCCGGAGGGTTTCAAGAGACCCAGTACTTC
>TRBJ2-1|-|-|TRBV19|13
CASSIARDNEQFF
TGTGCCAGTAGTATAGCCCGAGACAATGAGCAGTTCTTC
>TRBJ2-5|-|TRBD1|TRBV28|16
CASSLTGRRFVGTQYF
TGTGCCAGCAGTCTGACAGGGCGGCGCTTCGTTGGGACCCAGTACTTC
>TRBJ1-4|-|-|TRBV12-3/TRBV12-4|13
CASSPPRFEKLFF
TGTGCCAGCAGTCCCCCCAGGTTCGAAAAACTGTTTTTT
>TRBJ2-5|many|-|TRBV7-2|15
CASSLVDRSQETQYF
TGTGCCAGCAGCTTAGTCGATCGGTCCCAAGAGACCCAGTACTTC
>TRBJ1-2|-|-|TRBV7-9|14
CASSLAGSDYGYTF
TGTGCCAGCAGCTTGGCGGGCTCGGACTATGGCTACACCTTC
>TRBJ2-7|-|-|TRBV19|11
CASSSAYEQYF
TGTGCCAGTAGTTCCGCTTACGAGCAGTACTTC
>TRBJ2-3|-|TRBD1|TRBV5-6|16
CASSHDRGLSTDTQYF
TGTGCCAGCAGTCACGACAGGGGTCTCTCCACAGATACGCAGTATTTT
>TRBJ2-3|many|TRBD2|TRBV7-2|18
CASSLYGTSGSGPDTQYF
TGTGCCAGCAGCTTATATGGGACTAGCGGGAGTGGCCCAGATACGCAGTATTTT
>TRBJ1-6|few|-|TRBV7-6|13
CASSPKITSPLHF
TGTGCCAGCAGCCCGAAAATTACTTCACCCCTCCACTTT
>TRBJ2-5|few|TRBD2|TRBV10-3|16
CAIRPSGGDSQETQYF
TGTGCCATCAGGCCTAGCGGGGGGGATTCCCAAGAGACCCAGTACTTC
>TRBJ2-5|many|TRBD1|TRBV12-3/TRBV12-4|16
CASSPDRGYGQETQYF
TGTGCCAGCAGTCCTGACAGGGGGTATGGGCAAGAGACCCAGTACTTC
>TRBJ1-2|many|-|TRBV7-2|14
CASSVNWAQKGYTF
TGTGCCAGCAGTGTCAATTGGGCCCAAAAGGGCTACACCTTC
>TRBJ1-1|-|-|TRBV7-8|14
CASSYQVGSTEAFF
TGTGCCAGCAGCTACCAGGTGGGCAGCACTGAAGCTTTCTTT
>TRBJ2-5|-|TRBD2|TRBV7-2|13
CASSSRTSETQYF
TGTGCCAGCAGCTCCCGGACTAGCGAGACCCAGTACTTC
>TRBJ1-5|-|-|TRBV7-9|15
CASSPGMTGDQPQHF
TGTGCCAGCAGCCCCGGAATGACCGGGGATCAGCCCCAGCATTTT